This TCR beta chain comes out of a study of shared clonotypes between healthy human individuals. Findings of the study overall: It was the non-shared clonotypes that had lower generation probabilities than clonotypes shared by all four donors. The authors expected sequencing depth to affect clonotype sharing among donors. Rarefaction exposed incomplete sorted-subset sequencing despite large depth.

Comments on this clone: As yet, its antigen is unknown.

CDR1 and CDR2 (germline): SGHRS, YFSETQ. There are 17 residues in the CDR3. With 4 bases removed from V and 0 bases from J, the gap between germline ends came to 17 bases. This table comes from immunoSEQ multiplex PCR, and its TCRdb copy is limited to in-frame clones, with some not included. The data contain approximately 2,300,000 clones, 92% of them singletons. The TCR originated in a man aged 18 to 30 in good health. Some clones in this sample may be carry-over from other donors' samples. The rearrangement uses TRBV5-1 and TRBJ2-1, with D perhaps matching TRBD1 (6 bases). Sequenced sample: naive CD4+ T cells from PBMCs. Noted subset: CD45RA+ positively selected. CDR3 bases: TGCGCCAGCAGCACCAGACCGACAGGCAACTCCTACAATGAGCAGTTCTTC. Translating it yields CASSTRPTGNSYNEQFF.